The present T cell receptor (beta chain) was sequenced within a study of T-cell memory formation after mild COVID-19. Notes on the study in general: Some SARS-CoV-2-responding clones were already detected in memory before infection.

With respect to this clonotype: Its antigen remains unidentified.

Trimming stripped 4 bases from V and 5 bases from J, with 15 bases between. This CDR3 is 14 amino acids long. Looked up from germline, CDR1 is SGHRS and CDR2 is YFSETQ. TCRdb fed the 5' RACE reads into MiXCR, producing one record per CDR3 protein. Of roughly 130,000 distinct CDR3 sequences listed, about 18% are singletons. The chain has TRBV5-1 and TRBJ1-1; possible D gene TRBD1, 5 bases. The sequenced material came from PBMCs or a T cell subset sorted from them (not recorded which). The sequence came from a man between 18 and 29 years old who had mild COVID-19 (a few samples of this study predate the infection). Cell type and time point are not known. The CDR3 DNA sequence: TGCGCCAGCAGCGGGGCGTCTTCGGGGACTGAAGCTTTCTTT. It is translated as CASSGASSGTEAFF.